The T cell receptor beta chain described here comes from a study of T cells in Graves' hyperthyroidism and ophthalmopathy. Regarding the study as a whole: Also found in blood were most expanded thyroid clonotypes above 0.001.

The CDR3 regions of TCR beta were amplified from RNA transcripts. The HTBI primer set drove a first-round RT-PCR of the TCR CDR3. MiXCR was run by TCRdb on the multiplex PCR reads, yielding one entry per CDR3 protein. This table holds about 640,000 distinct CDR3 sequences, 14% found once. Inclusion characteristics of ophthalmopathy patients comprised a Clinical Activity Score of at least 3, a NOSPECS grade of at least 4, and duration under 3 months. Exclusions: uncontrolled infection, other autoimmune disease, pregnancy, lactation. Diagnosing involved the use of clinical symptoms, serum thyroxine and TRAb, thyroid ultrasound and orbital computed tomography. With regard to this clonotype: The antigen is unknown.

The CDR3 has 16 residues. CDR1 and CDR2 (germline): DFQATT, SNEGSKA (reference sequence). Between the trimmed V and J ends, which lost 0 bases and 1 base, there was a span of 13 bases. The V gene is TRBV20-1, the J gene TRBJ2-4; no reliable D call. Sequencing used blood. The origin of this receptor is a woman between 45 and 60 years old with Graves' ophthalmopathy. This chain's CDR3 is CSARDGVASAKNIQYF. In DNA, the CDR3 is TGCAGTGCTAGAGATGGGGTAGCCTCGGCCAAAAACATTCAGTACTTC.